Given below is one T cell receptor beta chain in context. The antigen remains undetermined. TCRdb's table, derived via immunoSEQ multiplex PCR, lists solely in-frame clones and lacks some. The top ten hold around a sixth of the sample, which has about 48,000 clones, 75% to 90% seen once. The data are from a study of radiotherapy plus CTLA-4 blockade in lung cancer. General study results and limits: Best predicting response, reportedly, were early blood T cell clone dynamics, with interferon-beta.

V lost 3 bases, J lost 2 bases, and 7 bases stayed unmatched. This CDR3 comprises 15 residues. In germline, CDR1 is LNHDA, CDR2 SQIVND (reference sequence). The TCR was taken from a human donor with non-small cell lung cancer that progressed on radiotherapy plus ipilimumab. Some clones in this sample may be carry-over from other donors' samples. V is TRBV19 and J is TRBJ2-7; 7 bases agree with TRBD2. The specimen was peripheral blood, collected from a patient treated with radiotherapy plus ipilimumab. The CDR3 sequence: CASSMALAAAYEQYF. The CDR3, as DNA: TGTGCCAGTAGTATGGCCCTAGCGGCAGCCTACGAGCAGTACTTC. The full variable domain, in which reference TRBV19 and TRBJ2-7 provide the parts outside the CDR3, is DGGITQSPKYLFRKEGQNVTLSCEQNLNHDAMYWYRQDPGQGLRLIYYSQIVNDFQKGDIAEGYSVSREKKESFPLTVTSAQKNPTAFYLCASSMALAAAYEQYFGPGTRLTVT.